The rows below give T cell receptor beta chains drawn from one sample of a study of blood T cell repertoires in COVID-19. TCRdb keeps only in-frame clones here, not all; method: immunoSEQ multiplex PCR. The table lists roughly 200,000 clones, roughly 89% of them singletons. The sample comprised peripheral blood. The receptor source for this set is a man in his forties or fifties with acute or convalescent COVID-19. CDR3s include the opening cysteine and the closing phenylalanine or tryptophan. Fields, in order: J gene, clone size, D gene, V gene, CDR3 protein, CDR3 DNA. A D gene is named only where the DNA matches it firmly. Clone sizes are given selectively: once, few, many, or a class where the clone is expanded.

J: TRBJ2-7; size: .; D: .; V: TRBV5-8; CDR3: CASSYGDTYEQYF; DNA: TGTGCCAGCAGCTACGGTGACACCTACGAGCAGTACTTC
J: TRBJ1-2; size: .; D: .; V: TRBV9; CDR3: CASSVGGDGYTF; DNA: TGTGCCAGCAGCGTAGGAGGAGATGGCTACACCTTC
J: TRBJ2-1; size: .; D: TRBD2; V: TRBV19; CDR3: CASSIAGVHNEQFF; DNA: TGTGCCAGTAGTATCGCGGGGGTGCACAATGAGCAGTTCTTC
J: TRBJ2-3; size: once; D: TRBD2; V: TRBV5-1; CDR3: CASSLARWRGGTPDTQYF; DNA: TGCGCCAGCAGCTTGGCCCGATGGCGGGGGGGTACACCAGATACGCAGTATTTT
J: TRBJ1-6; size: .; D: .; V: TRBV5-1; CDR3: CASSLEAGAENSPLHF; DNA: TGCGCCAGCAGCTTGGAGGCGGGGGCAGAAAATTCACCCCTCCACTTT
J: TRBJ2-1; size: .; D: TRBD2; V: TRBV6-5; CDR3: CASRLAGGSYNEQFF; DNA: TGTGCCAGCAGGCTAGCGGGGGGTTCCTACAATGAGCAGTTCTTC
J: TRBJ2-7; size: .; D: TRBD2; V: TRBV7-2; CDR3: CASSLWRGVSYEQYF; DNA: TGTGCCAGCAGCTTATGGCGGGGGGTCTCCTACGAGCAGTACTTC
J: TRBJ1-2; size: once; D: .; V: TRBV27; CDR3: CASSTRVVDGYTF; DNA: TGTGCCAGCAGTACCCGGGTGGTGGATGGCTACACCTTC
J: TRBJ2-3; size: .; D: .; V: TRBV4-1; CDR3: CASTGGGGSTDTQYF; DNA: TGCGCCAGCACCGGAGGGGGGGGGAGCACAGATACGCAGTATTTT
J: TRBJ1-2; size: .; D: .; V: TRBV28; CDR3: CASIRADYGYTF; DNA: TGTGCCAGCATCAGGGCGGACTATGGCTACACCTTC
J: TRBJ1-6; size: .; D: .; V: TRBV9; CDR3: CASSVGDINSYNSPLHF; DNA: TGTGCCAGCAGCGTAGGGGACATAAACTCCTATAATTCACCCCTCCACTTT
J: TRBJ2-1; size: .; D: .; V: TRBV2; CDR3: CASSDGHGSYNEQFF; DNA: TGTGCCAGCAGTGACGGACACGGGTCCTACAATGAGCAGTTCTTC
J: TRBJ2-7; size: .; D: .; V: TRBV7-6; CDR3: CASSLAGGEQYF; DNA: TGTGCCAGCAGCTTAGCAGGGGGCGAGCAGTACTTC
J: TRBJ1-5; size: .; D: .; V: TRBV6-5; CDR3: CASTHRTASNQPQHF; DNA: TGTGCCAGCACCCACAGGACAGCTAGCAATCAGCCCCAGCATTTT
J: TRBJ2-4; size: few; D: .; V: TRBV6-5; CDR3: CASSTRQSKNIQYF; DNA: TGTGCCAGCAGTACAAGACAATCCAAAAACATTCAGTACTTC
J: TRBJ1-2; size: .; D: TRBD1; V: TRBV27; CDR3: CASSLQQGARGTGGYTF; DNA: TGTGCCAGCAGTTTACAACAGGGGGCGCGAGGAACGGGAGGCTACACCTTC
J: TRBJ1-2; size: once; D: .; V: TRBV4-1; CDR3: CASSQGGGTLGYGYTF; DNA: TGCGCCAGCAGCCAAGGGGGGGGGACGCTAGGCTATGGCTACACCTTC
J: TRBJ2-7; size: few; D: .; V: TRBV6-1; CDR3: CASSDPAGLSYEQYF; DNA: TGTGCCAGCAGTGACCCGGCAGGGCTCTCCTACGAGCAGTACTTC
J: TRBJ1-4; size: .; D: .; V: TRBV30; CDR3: CAWSIERLTEKLFF; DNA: TGTGCCTGGAGTATCGAAAGACTGACGGAAAAACTGTTTTTT
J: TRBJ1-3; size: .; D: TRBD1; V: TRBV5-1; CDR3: CASSGGQAISGNTIYF; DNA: TGCGCCAGCAGCGGTGGACAGGCCATCTCTGGAAACACCATATATTTT
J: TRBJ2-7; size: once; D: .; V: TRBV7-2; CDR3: CASSSGVVSSYEQYF; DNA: TGTGCCAGCAGCTCGGGGGTTGTGAGCTCCTACGAGCAGTACTTC
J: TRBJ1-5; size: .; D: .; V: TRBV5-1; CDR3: CASSLAGNSNQPQHF; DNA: TGCGCCAGCAGCTTGGCAGGGAATAGCAATCAGCCCCAGCATTTT
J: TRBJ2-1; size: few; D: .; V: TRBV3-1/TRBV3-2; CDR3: CASRASPYNEQFF; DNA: TGTGCCAGCAGGGCTAGCCCCTACAATGAGCAGTTCTTC